These 18 T cell receptor beta chains were sequenced from one sample in a study of human T cells and chemical hapten exposure (dated by TCRdb to the early 2020s). The meaning of the sample's time point label: patch test 3, about 24 weeks after DPC sensitization. The treatment or condition label here, explained by the study, means: therapeutic diphenylcyclopropenone sensitization with weekly scalp DPC. The library was produced with RACE. This sample was sequenced with a NextSeq 500. Using fastp trimming at Q25 and MiXCR clonotype assembly, TCRdb reanalyzed the public sequencing data and kept in-frame beta chains. Each entry merges the rows of one CDR3 protein and shows their most common DNA and genes. This sample holds 130,000 or so distinct CDR3 sequences; approximately 10% were observed only once. Around 2.5% of the sample is in the top ten clones. This specimen was whole blood, taken in connection with sensitization to the hapten diphenylcyclopropenone (DPC). These receptors all stem from a woman between 50 and 59 years old with alopecia areata. Some clones in this sample may be carry-over from other donors' samples.

The chain uses TRBV27 and TRBJ1-4; D unresolved. CDR3 length equals 15 residues. CDR1 is MNHEY and CDR2 is SMNVEV in the germline V gene (reference sequence). Trimming pared 3 bases from V and 8 bases from J, leaving 16 bases between. The CDR3 sequence: CASSFSGGLGEKLFF. In nucleotides, the CDR3 is TGTGCCAGCAGTTTCAGCGGAGGGTTGGGGGAAAAACTGTTTTTT.

This clonotype turned up a few times. V is TRBV2 and J is TRBJ1-1; D is undetermined. The CDR3 runs 13 residues. The germline V gene encodes CDR1 SNHLY and CDR2 FYNNEI. V was cut by 6 bases and J by 1 base, with 9 bases left in between. DNA of the CDR3: TGTGCCAGCAGATTAGAAGGGAACACTGAAGCTTTCTTT. The encoded protein is CASRLEGNTEAFF.

This clonotype was counted only a few times. The V gene is TRBV20-1, the J gene TRBJ2-3; D is ambiguous. This CDR3 region has 12 residues. Germline CDR1 reads DFQATT; CDR2 reads SNEGSKA (reference sequence). V gave up 6 bases and J gave up 3 bases, with 10 bases separating them. The CDR3 DNA follows: TGCAGTGCCCCCCAAAGGACAGATACGCAGTATTTT. Amino acids: CSAPQRTDTQYF.

This clonotype was observed many times. This rearrangement joins TRBV25-1 to TRBJ2-7; D uncertain. This CDR3 region has 13 residues. The germline gives CDR1 MGHDK, CDR2 SYGVNS. With 2 bases removed from V and 0 bases from J, the gap between germline ends came to 5 bases. For the CDR3, the DNA is TGTGCCAGCAGTGAAACCGCCTCCTACGAGCAGTACTTC. Translation: CASSETASYEQYF.

This clonotype turned up a few times. The V and J genes are TRBV27 and TRBJ1-6; D is possibly TRBD1 (6 bases). Germline V gene lookup returns CDR1 MNHEY and CDR2 SMNVEV (reference sequence). This CDR3 comprises 14 residues. Trimming removed 2 bases at V and 9 bases at J, with 11 bases between. CDR3 bases: TGTGCCAGCAGTTTACAGGCCAGGGGTTCACCCCTCCACTTT. Protein: CASSLQARGSPLHF.

In this sample, this clonotype turned up a few times. The rearrangement joins TRBV6-6 to TRBJ1-4, with unresolved D. Trimming left V 4 bases short and J 5 bases short, with 11 bases between. Germline V gives CDR1 MNHNY, CDR2 SVGAGI (reference sequence). The CDR3 is made up of 14 amino acids. The CDR3 bases are TGTGCCAGCAGTTTTAGCCAGAACAATGAAAAACTGTTTTTT. Its translation: CASSFSQNNEKLFF.

The rearrangement links TRBV28 to TRBJ2-7, with D possibly matching TRBD1 (5 bases). Germline V gene data show CDR1 as MDHEN and CDR2 as SYDVKM. The CDR3 has 12 amino acids. Trimming took 8 bases from V and 0 from J, leaving 8 bases between them. In DNA form, the CDR3 reads TGTGCCAGCCGGACACCCTCCTACGAGCAGTACTTC. This gives the protein CASRTPSYEQYF.

This clonotype was observed at least ten times. The chain couples TRBV20-1 to TRBJ2-3; possibly TRBD1 or TRBD2 for D (5 bases each). With 6 bases removed from V and 8 bases from J, the gap between germline ends came to 15 bases. Germline CDR1 and CDR2: DFQATT and SNEGSKA (reference sequence). This CDR3 is 12 amino acids long. The CDR3 region has the DNA TGCAGTGCCGCCGGGGCGGCTGGTACGCAGTATTTT. Amino acids: CSAAGAAGTQYF.

In its sample, this clonotype was seen many times. The CDR3 region has the DNA TGCAGCGTTGAAGATCGGGGGCCCCCGGCCTACGAGCAGTACTTC. Protein product: CSVEDRGPPAYEQYF. The chain combines TRBV29-1 with TRBJ2-7, with D perhaps matching TRBD1 or TRBD2 (6 bases each). V gave up 0 bases and J gave up 2 bases, with 14 bases separating them. The CDR3 runs to 15 residues. Germline loops: CDR1 SQVTM, CDR2 ANQGSEA.

This clonotype has only a few counts. The chain has TRBV4-3 and TRBJ2-3; D assignment may be TRBD1 or TRBD2 (5 bases each). The CDR3 runs to 15 residues. V shed 2 bases and J shed 4 bases, with 13 bases lying between them. Germline V CDR1 and CDR2: LGHNA, YSLEER. CDR3 DNA sequence: TGCGCCAGCAGCCAACGGGGACCCCCGGCAGATACGCAGTATTTT. This gives the protein CASSQRGPPADTQYF.

V gene TRBV29-1 combines with J gene TRBJ1-1; tentatively, D is TRBD1 (6 bases). The CDR3 contains 14 residues. The V gene's germline CDR1 is SQVTM and CDR2 ANQGSEA. V was cut by 4 bases and J by 1 base, with 13 bases left in between. The CDR3 protein is CSVGQAGRNTEAFF. The CDR3 bases are TGCAGCGTTGGACAGGCGGGAAGGAACACTGAAGCTTTCTTT.

The CDR3 protein is CASSGRNQPQHF. CDR3 nucleotide sequence: TGTGCCAGCAGTGGAAGGAATCAGCCCCAGCATTTT. The chain carries TRBV6-5 and TRBJ1-5, with D uncertain. This CDR3 has 12 residues. CDR1 and CDR2 (germline): MNHEY, SVGAGI. Trimming removed 5 bases at V and 4 bases at J, with 6 bases between.

The chain uses TRBV29-1 and TRBJ2-1; D is possibly TRBD2 (5 bases). The CDR3 is made up of 11 amino acids. Germline CDR1 is SQVTM and CDR2 is ANQGSEA. V dropped 8 bases and J dropped 12 bases, with 17 bases sitting between them. CDR3 DNA: TGCAGCAATGGAGGCACGGAAGGGCAGTTCTTC. This codes for CSNGGTEGQFF.

The sample holds a few counts of this clonotype. V gene TRBV5-1 combines with J gene TRBJ2-3; TRBD2 matches at 7 bases. Germline V gene data show CDR1 as SGHRS and CDR2 as YFSETQ. V lost 2 bases and J lost 5; bases outside the gene matches: 8. CDR3 length equals 15 residues. The CDR3 reads CASSFGRGREDTQYF. CDR3 DNA sequence: TGCGCCAGCAGCTTTGGGAGGGGACGTGAAGATACGCAGTATTTT.

This clonotype was observed a few times. The V call is TRBV30, the J call TRBJ2-1; unclear D gene. CDR1 is GTSNPN and CDR2 is SVGIG in the germline V gene (reference sequence). V was cut by 0 bases and J by 9 bases, with 6 bases left in between. CDR3 length: 11 residues. The CDR3 reads CAWSVILEQFF. CDR3 nucleotides: TGTGCCTGGAGTGTAATCCTTGAGCAGTTCTTC.

The chain employs TRBV12-3 or TRBV12-4 and TRBJ2-3; D is unresolved. Trimming left V 5 bases short and J 9 bases short, with 9 bases between. CDR3 length: 11 residues. CDR3 DNA: TGTGCCAGCAGTCTGACGGGCACGCAGTATTTT. Translating it yields CASSLTGTQYF.

This clonotype was seen only a few times. This chain uses TRBV19 with TRBJ2-1, with 8 bases that match TRBD2. With V trimmed by 1 base and J by 0 bases, 2 bases remained unmatched. This CDR3 contains 16 residues. Per germline, CDR1 LNHDA and CDR2 SQIVND (reference sequence). The CDR3 DNA sequence: TGTGCCAGTAGTATAGGTGCGGGAGGCTCCTACAATGAGCAGTTCTTC. As protein: CASSIGAGGSYNEQFF.

This clonotype has only a few counts. The chain joins TRBV27 to TRBJ1-1, with 9 bases matching TRBD1. Germline CDR1 and CDR2: MNHEY and SMNVEV (reference sequence). There are 16 residues in the CDR3. V shed 7 bases and J 2 bases; nucleotides not matched to a gene: 11. CDR3 in amino acids: CASNPRDREVNTEAFF. CDR3 nucleotide sequence: TGTGCCAGCAATCCCCGGGACAGGGAAGTAAACACTGAAGCTTTCTTT.